Listed here is a single T cell receptor beta chain. The repertoire was sequenced with immunoSEQ multiplex PCR; TCRdb's copy has only in-frame clones and lacks some. The sample shows 65,000 to 80,000 clones, over 85% of them seen only once. The V end was cut by 4 bases, the J end by 0 bases, with 12 bases between. Per germline, CDR1 SGHRS and CDR2 YFSETQ. The length of the CDR3 is 15 residues. The record originates from a study of T cell changes during pregnancy in multiple sclerosis. V and J are TRBV5-1 and TRBJ2-3, with a tentative D call TRBD1 (5 bases). Specimen: CD4+ T cells from peripheral blood mononuclear cells, collected before pregnancy. This clonotype originated in a female donor with multiple sclerosis, enrolled in a pregnancy study. CDR3 sequence: CASSPDSPSTDTQYF. The DNA of the CDR3 is TGCGCCAGCAGCCCAGACAGCCCCAGCACAGATACGCAGTATTTT.